A single T cell receptor (beta chain) is shown here with its context. Its antigen remains undetermined. Qualities for individual bases were not recorded, and no much larger clone is one base off. The CDR3 numbers 15 residues from cysteine through phenylalanine. Just CDR3 DNA is preserved here, 45 bases in frame from base 1. V loses 2 bases of germline sequence and J loses 1 base, and the interval between the two ends is 9 bases. Sequences SGHTA (CDR1) and FQGNSA (CDR2) are obtained from the germline V gene. During the collection period, no infections or other immune events were recorded for the healthy donors. Blood repertoires from healthy donors were used as a training cohort for calibrating time-dependent variance in a beta-binomial model of differential abundance of T-cell clones. The training cohort comprised about ten healthy donors, 3 female and 7 male. An age range of about 29 to 70 years, with an average of 43 years, was recorded for the donors. Whole blood was collected from each healthy donor at three time points spaced 2 to 3 weeks apart and obtained from a commercial supplier. For immunosequencing, genomic DNA was extracted from whole blood that had not been sorted.

This sample stems from a study of identifying expanded T cells in peripheral blood (dated by TCRdb to between 2017 and 2020). At the level of the whole study: Technical replicates were generated by sequencing separate aliquots of the same genomic DNA pool, and four replicates were compared pairwise.

Study-wide findings and limitations: In all healthy donors, the variance in clone template counts between samples taken 2 to 3 weeks apart rose significantly as total template count increased. Approximately 1.2 differentially abundant clones were flagged by the binomial model between technical replicates, whereas about 16.4 and 19 were flagged over roughly two weeks and four weeks, respectively. The authors expected that biological variance in healthy repertoires might rise further over much longer intervals, such as months to years. Across all healthy-donor time intervals, the beta-binomial model significantly cut both the number of clones called differentially abundant and the false-positive rate.

TCRbeta CDR3 regions were profiled with the immunoSEQ Assay using bias-controlled multiplex PCR amplification of genomic DNA. The authors' analysis ran thus. To quantify the absolute abundance of each unique TCRbeta CDR3 region, the sequences were collapsed and filtered. Two models were used to test differential abundance: a binomial model (Fisher-equivalent) and a beta-binomial model that adds time-dependent variance fitted from healthy donors. Clones with fewer than 5 combined templates were removed, and a clone was called differentially abundant if the clone's Benjamini-Hochberg FDR was below 0.01. Beta-binomial variance was modeled as a function of total template count across the two samples using the form v = (b*log(k)+a)^2. TCRdb's version of the immuneACCESS table is confined to in-frame rearrangements and falls short of the full clone set. An unresolved V gene accounts for under half of the shortfall where checked; the remainder is of unknown origin. V and J calls and clone size are given by that table; D and trimming were obtained from the DNA. The table for this sample lists about 85,000 clones; 88% of them were counted only once. The ten largest account for roughly 19% of the sample.

The specimen was blood. The sequence links TRBV7-2 to TRBJ2-1, with the D gene uncertain. The TCR originated in a person between 18 and 75 years old in good health. The sequenced DNA is TGTGCCAGCAGCTTACAACCTGAATCCTACAATGAGCAGTTCTTC. Its amino acids are CASSLQPESYNEQFF.